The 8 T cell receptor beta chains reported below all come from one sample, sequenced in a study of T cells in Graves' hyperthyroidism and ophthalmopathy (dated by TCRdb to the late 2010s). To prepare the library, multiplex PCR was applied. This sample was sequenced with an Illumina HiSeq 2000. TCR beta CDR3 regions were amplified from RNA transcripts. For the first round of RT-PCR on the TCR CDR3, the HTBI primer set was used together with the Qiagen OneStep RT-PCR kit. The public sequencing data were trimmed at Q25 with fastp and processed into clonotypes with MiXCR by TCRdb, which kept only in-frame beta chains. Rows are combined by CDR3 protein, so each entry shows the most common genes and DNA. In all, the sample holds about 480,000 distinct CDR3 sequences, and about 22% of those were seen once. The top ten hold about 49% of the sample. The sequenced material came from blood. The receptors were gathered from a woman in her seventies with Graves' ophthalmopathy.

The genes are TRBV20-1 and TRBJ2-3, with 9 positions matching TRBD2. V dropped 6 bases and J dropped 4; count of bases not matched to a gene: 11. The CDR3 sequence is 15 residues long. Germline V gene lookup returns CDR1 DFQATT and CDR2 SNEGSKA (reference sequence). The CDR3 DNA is TGCAGTGCCGAGGGGACTAGCAACCCGGCAGATACGCAGTATTTT. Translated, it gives CSAEGTSNPADTQYF.

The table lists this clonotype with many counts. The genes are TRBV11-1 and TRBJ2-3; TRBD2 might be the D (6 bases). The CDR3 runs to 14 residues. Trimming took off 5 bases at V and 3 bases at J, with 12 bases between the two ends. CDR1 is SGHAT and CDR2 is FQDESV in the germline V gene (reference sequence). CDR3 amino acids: CASSDRDLTDTQYF. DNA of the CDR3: TGTGCCAGCAGCGACCGGGACTTGACAGATACGCAGTATTTT. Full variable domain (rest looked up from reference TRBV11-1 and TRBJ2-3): EAEVAQSPRYKITEKSQAVAFWCDPISGHATLYWYRQILGQGPELLVQFQDESVVDDSQLPKDRFSAERLKGVDSTLKIQPAELGDSAMYLCASSDRDLTDTQYFGPGTRLTVL.

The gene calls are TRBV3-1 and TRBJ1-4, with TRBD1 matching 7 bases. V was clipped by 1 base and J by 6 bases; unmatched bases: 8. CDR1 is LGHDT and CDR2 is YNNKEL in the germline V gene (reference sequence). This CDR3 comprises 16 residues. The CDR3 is CASSQVPGGSYEKLFF. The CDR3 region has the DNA TGTGCCAGCAGCCAAGTGCCAGGGGGTAGTTATGAAAAACTGTTTTTT.

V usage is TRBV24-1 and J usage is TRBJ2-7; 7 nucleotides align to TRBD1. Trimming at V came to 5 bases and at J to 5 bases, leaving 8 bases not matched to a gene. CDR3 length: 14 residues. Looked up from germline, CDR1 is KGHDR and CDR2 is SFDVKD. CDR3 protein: CATSAGQPFDEQYF. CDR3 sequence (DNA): TGTGCCACCAGTGCGGGACAGCCTTTTGACGAGCAGTACTTC.

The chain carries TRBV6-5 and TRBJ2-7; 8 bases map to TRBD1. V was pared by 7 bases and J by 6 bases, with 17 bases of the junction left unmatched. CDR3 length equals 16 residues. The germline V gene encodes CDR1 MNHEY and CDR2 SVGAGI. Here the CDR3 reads CASTLRTGTYGGEQYF. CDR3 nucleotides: TGTGCCAGCACTTTACGGACAGGGACATATGGTGGCGAGCAGTACTTC.

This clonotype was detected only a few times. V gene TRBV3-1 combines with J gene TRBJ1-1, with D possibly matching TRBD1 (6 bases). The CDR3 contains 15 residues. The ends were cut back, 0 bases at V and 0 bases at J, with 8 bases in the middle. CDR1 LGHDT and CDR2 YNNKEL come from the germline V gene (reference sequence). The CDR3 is CASSQEGTLNTEAFF. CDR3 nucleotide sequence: TGTGCCAGCAGCCAAGAAGGGACATTGAACACTGAAGCTTTCTTT.

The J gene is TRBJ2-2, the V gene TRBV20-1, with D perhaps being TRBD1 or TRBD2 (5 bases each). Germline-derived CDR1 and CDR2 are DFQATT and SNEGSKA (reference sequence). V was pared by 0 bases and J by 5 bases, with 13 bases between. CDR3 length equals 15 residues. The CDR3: CSARDPRGGTGELFF. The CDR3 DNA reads TGCAGTGCTAGAGATCCGAGGGGCGGAACCGGGGAGCTGTTTTTT.

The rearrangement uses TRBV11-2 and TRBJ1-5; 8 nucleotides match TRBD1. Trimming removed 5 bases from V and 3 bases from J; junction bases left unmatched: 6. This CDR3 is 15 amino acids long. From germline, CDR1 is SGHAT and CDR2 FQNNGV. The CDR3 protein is CASSGGTGHNQPQHF. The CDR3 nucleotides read TGTGCCAGCAGCGGAGGGACAGGCCACAATCAGCCCCAGCATTTT. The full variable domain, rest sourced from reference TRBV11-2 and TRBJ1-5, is EAGVAQSPRYKIIEKRQSVAFWCNPISGHATLYWYQQILGQGPKLLIQFQNNGVVDDSQLPKDRFSAERLKGVDSTLKIQPAKLEDSAVYLCASSGGTGHNQPQHFGDGTRLSIL.